This TCR beta chain was profiled in a study of blood T cell repertoires in COVID-19. For the study at large: Samples representing acute and convalescent COVID-19 were sourced from the United States, Italy and Spain.

The CDR3 runs to 14 residues. V shed 4 bases, J shed 5 bases, and the junction held 8 bases outside the gene matches. CDR1 and CDR2 from the germline V gene are SGHDN and FVKESK. Under the authors' procedure: Estimation of nucleated cell counts relied on the amplification of reference gene primers. Using immunoSEQ multiplex PCR, the repertoire was profiled, and TCRdb retains in-frame clones only, with some absent. Clone size and the V and J calls come from that table; the DNA yielded D and trimming. The data hold 40,000 to 45,000 clones, with around nine tenths observed a single time. The chain uses TRBV14 and TRBJ2-7; 7 nucleotides align to TRBD2. This receptor was obtained from a man aged 35-49 years with COVID-19, enrolled during active disease. Sequences were obtained from peripheral blood. The CDR3 bases are TGTGCCAGCAGCCCGGAGCGGGAACGGGACGAGCAGTACTTC. Amino acid sequence: CASSPERERDEQYF.